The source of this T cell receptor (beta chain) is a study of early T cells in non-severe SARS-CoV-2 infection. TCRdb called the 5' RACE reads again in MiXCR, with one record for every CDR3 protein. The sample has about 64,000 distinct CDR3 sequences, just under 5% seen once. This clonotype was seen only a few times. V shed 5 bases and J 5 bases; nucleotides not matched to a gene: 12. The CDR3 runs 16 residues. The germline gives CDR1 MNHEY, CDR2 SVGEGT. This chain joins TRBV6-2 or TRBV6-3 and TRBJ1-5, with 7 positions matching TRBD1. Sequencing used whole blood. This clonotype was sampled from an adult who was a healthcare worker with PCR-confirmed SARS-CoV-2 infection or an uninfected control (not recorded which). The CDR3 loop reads CASSPTRGQGDQPQHF. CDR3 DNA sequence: TGTGCCAGCAGTCCCACACGCGGGCAGGGGGATCAGCCCCAGCATTTT.